Included here is one T cell receptor (beta chain) sequence, with context. The target antigen is unknown. This sample is drawn from a study of glioma-infiltrating T cells after dendritic cell vaccination. For the study at large: Dendritic cell vaccine was injected intradermally three times, biweekly.

Amplification used 60 V beta primers and 13 J beta primers. Profiled with immunoSEQ multiplex PCR; TCRdb holds only in-frame clones, not every one. The sample has nearly 85,000 clones, 70% to 90% seen once. V was pared by 2 bases and J by 3 bases, with 14 bases between. Germline lookup yields CDR1 LNHNV and CDR2 YYDKDF (reference sequence). The CDR3 covers 16 residues. Findings and caveats of the study: The cohort had few patients with full blood and tumor sets.

Isocitrate dehydrogenase mutation was absent in all glioblastoma patients. The TCR originated in a human donor with glioblastoma. The sequencing used blood, collected before dendritic cell vaccination. The rearrangement joins TRBV15 to TRBJ1-5; the D gene is possibly TRBD1 (5 bases). In DNA form, the CDR3 reads TGTGCCACCAGCAGAAACGACAGCAAAACCAATCAGCCCCAGCATTTT. Its translation is CATSRNDSKTNQPQHF.